This T cell receptor (beta chain) was captured by sequencing in a study of blood T cell repertoires in COVID-19 (dated by TCRdb to about 2020). As for the study more broadly: Collaborator samples came from the United States, Italy and Spain and covered acute and convalescent phases of COVID-19. Samples came from the ongoing ImmuneRACE study (first 160 participants) plus 1,254 subjects from 6 global collaborators. The prospective study material was composed of cDNA or gDNA derived from T cells, B-cell-depleted T cells, or PBMCs. Where HLA class I and class II types were available, the types were taken from metadata supplied by the sample provider, not from assay-based typing. A freely available public database, intended as a resource for researchers studying the immune response to SARS-CoV-2, is where the repertoires were released. The sample metadata nearly always contained a de-identified subject ID, COVID-19 status, age in years and sex. Deeply sampled blood TCRbeta repertoires from subjects exposed to, actively infected with, or recovered from COVID-19 were included in the dataset. What the study reported, not specific to this receptor: The quantity of clinical and demographic metadata differed by source and by participant and was supplied without curation.

TCRbeta CDR3 regions were amplified from genomic DNA by means of the immunoSEQ Assay, a bias-controlled multiplex PCR. As for the original processing: The number of nucleated cells in each sample was estimated from the amplification of reference gene primers within the assay. To quantify the absolute abundance of each unique TCRbeta CDR3 rearrangement, sequence reads were collapsed and filtered. For each sample, productive Simpson clonality was calculated as the square root of Simpson's diversity index over productive rearrangements. Sourced from immuneACCESS, this table was stored by TCRdb with only in-frame sequences that have V and J called. A share of the clones is absent; for the studies checked, an unresolved V gene accounts for under half, and the remainder has no known explanation. V and J calls and clone size are as listed in that table; D and trimming were resolved from the DNA. The sample table shows more than 110,000 clones, and about four fifths are seen once. The ten largest clones add up to 4% of the sample.

Sequences SGHTA (CDR1) and FQGNSA (CDR2) are obtained from the germline V gene. The CDR3 runs 17 amino acids, cysteine and phenylalanine included. The kept DNA is CDR3 alone, 51 bases in frame from the first base. Trimming at the junction amounts to 0 bases on V and 0 bases on J, and the germline ends lie 12 bases apart. Whole blood was collected in K2EDTA tubes by collaborating institutions according to the institutions' own protocols. For TCRbeta analysis, collaborators shipped samples as frozen whole blood, isolated PBMCs, or DNA extracted from either of those sample types. Notes on this clone: Its antigen is not yet known. No per-base quality is available; no much larger clone lies one base away.

The chain is assembled from TRBV7-2 and TRBJ1-3; a weak D assignment points to TRBD1 (5 bases agree). Sequencing was done on a sample of peripheral blood. This receptor was taken from an older woman with acute or convalescent COVID-19. The CDR3 protein sequence reads: CASSLARGGSSGNTIYF. Read as DNA, the sequence is TGTGCCAGCAGCTTAGCGCGGGGGGGGAGCTCTGGAAACACCATATATTTT.